Below are 15 T cell receptor beta chains sequenced from a single sample in a study of blood T cell repertoires in COVID-19. The repertoire was sequenced with immunoSEQ multiplex PCR; TCRdb's copy has only in-frame clones and lacks some. The table shows tens of thousands of clones, with roughly 90% occurring only once. The sequenced sample was peripheral blood. The receptors shown here come from an older man with COVID-19, enrolled during active disease.

This clone was counted a few times. V is TRBV6-5 and J is TRBJ2-7; 7 nucleotides agree with TRBD1. V dropped 5 bases and J dropped 5; count of bases not matched to a gene: 6. Germline-derived CDR1 and CDR2 are MNHEY and SVGAGI. The CDR3 is made up of 13 amino acids. In nucleotides, the CDR3 is TGTGCCAGCAGTCTCGACAGGGTCGACGAGCAGTACTTC. It is translated as CASSLDRVDEQYF.

The genes are TRBV7-8 and TRBJ1-3; the match to TRBD1 covers 8 bases. Germline V gene sequence: CDR1 SGHVS, CDR2 FQNEAQ. The CDR3 spans 15 residues. After removal of 6 bases from V and 3 bases from J, the junction contained 7 bases not matched to a gene. The CDR3 region is CASSPDRGFGNTIYF. CDR3 coding DNA: TGTGCCAGCAGTCCCGACAGGGGATTTGGAAACACCATATATTTT.

CDR3 in DNA: TGTGCCAGCAGCCTCATGACTAGCGGGGGACCAGATACGCAGTATTTT. Protein product: CASSLMTSGGPDTQYF. The chain joins TRBV2 to TRBJ2-3; TRBD2 aligns across 12 bases. CDR3 length: 16 amino acids. Germline loops: CDR1 SNHLY, CDR2 FYNNEI. With 6 bases clipped from V and 4 bases from J, the junction kept 8 bases outside the gene matches.

This rearrangement joins TRBV9 to TRBJ2-3, with D unresolved. The ends were cut back, 0 bases at V and 3 bases at J, with 11 bases in the middle. Germline-derived CDR1 and CDR2 are SGDLS and YYNGEE. CDR3 length: 15 amino acids. For the CDR3, the DNA is TGTGCCAGCAGCGTAGGGAGTACGGTGACAGATACGCAGTATTTT. Translated: CASSVGSTVTDTQYF.

The chain uses TRBV7-8 and TRBJ1-6, with D unclear. The CDR3 loop spans 15 amino acids. Trimming stripped 1 base from V and 5 bases from J, with 9 bases between. Germline V gene lookup returns CDR1 SGHVS and CDR2 FQNEAQ. DNA of the CDR3: TGTGCCAGCAGCTTAGGGGTGAGGGATAATTCACCCCTCCACTTT. Encoded protein: CASSLGVRDNSPLHF. The full variable domain, in which reference TRBV7-8 and TRBJ1-6 provide the parts outside the CDR3, is GAGVSQSPRYKVAKRGQDVALRCDPISGHVSLFWYQQALGQGPEFLTYFQNEAQLDKSGLPSDRFFAERPEGSVSTLKIQRTQQEDSAVYLCASSLGVRDNSPLHFGNGTRLTVT.

This clone was found a few times. The gene calls are TRBV7-8 and TRBJ1-1, with D possibly matching TRBD1 (5 bases). The length of the CDR3 is 14 residues. V was cut by 1 base and J by 4 bases, with 10 bases left in between. From germline, CDR1 is SGHVS and CDR2 FQNEAQ. CDR3 nucleotides: TGTGCCAGCAGCTTAGTAGGGGCGTCCACTGAAGCTTTCTTT. The encoded protein is CASSLVGASTEAFF.

The V and J genes are TRBV7-2 and TRBJ1-3, with D maybe TRBD1 (6 bases). V was trimmed by 0 bases and J by 4 bases, leaving 10 bases between them. Germline CDR1 is SGHTA and CDR2 is FQGNSA. The CDR3 spans 15 residues. CDR3 nucleotide sequence: TGTGCCAGCAGCTTAGCCTACGGACAGGGAAACACCATATATTTT. Amino acids: CASSLAYGQGNTIYF. The full variable domain, with the rest looked up from reference TRBV7-2 and TRBJ1-3, is GAGVSQSPSNKVTEKGKDVELRCDPISGHTALYWYRQSLGQGLEFLIYFQGNSAPDKSGLPSDRFSAERTGGSVSTLTIQRTQQEDSAVYLCASSLAYGQGNTIYFGEGSWLTVV.

The gene calls are TRBV2 and TRBJ1-4; D unresolved. This CDR3 has 14 amino acids. The germline gives CDR1 SNHLY, CDR2 FYNNEI. Trimming removed 4 bases from V and 8 bases from J, with 14 bases in between. CDR3 protein: CASSVRPPGEKLFF. In nucleotides, the CDR3 is TGTGCCAGCAGTGTGCGGCCGCCGGGGGAAAAACTGTTTTTT.

This chain joins TRBV11-2 and TRBJ1-2; D is perhaps TRBD1 (6 bases). Germline V gene data show CDR1 as SGHAT and CDR2 as FQNNGV. V was cut by 2 bases and J by 2 bases, with 12 bases left in between. The CDR3 has 15 amino acids. Here the CDR3 reads CASSLYMRGNYGYTF. For the CDR3, the DNA is TGTGCCAGCAGCTTATATATGAGGGGGAACTATGGCTACACCTTC.

J is TRBJ1-5 and V is TRBV6-5; possibly TRBD1 for D (5 bases). The germline V gene has CDR1 MNHEY and CDR2 SVGAGI. Trimming stripped 7 bases from V and 3 bases from J, with 13 bases between. The CDR3 spans 14 residues. For the CDR3, the DNA is TGTGCCAGCACTAGGACGGGGGTCAATCAGCCCCAGCATTTT. Translating it yields CASTRTGVNQPQHF.

V usage is TRBV10-3 and J usage is TRBJ1-6; tentatively, D is TRBD1 (6 bases). Trimming removed 3 bases from V and 10 bases from J, with 16 bases in between. Germline V gives CDR1 ENHRY, CDR2 SYGVKD. This CDR3 region has 15 residues. The CDR3 coding sequence is TGTGCCATCAGTGAAGGGACAAAGATCGGATCACCCCTCCACTTT. Its protein is CAISEGTKIGSPLHF.

The gene calls are TRBV5-1 and TRBJ2-3, with TRBD2 identical over 11 bases. The junction had 4 bases not matched to a gene; V was cut back by 5 bases and J by 2 bases. Germline V gene lookup returns CDR1 SGHRS and CDR2 YFSETQ. This CDR3 has 15 amino acids. CDR3 bases: TGCGCCAGCAGAACTAGCGGGGGAACCACAGATACGCAGTATTTT. Translation: CASRTSGGTTDTQYF.

This chain connects TRBV5-1 to TRBJ2-7; no clear D gene. Trimming removed 0 bases at V and 7 bases at J, with 11 bases between. Per the germline V gene, CDR1 is SGHRS and CDR2 is YFSETQ. The CDR3 loop spans 13 amino acids. The CDR3 is CASSLGDSREQYF. In DNA form, the CDR3 reads TGCGCCAGCAGCTTGGGCGACTCACGAGAGCAGTACTTC.

The V call is TRBV15, the J call TRBJ2-6, with no clear D. CDR3 size: 16 residues. Germline assignment: CDR1 LNHNV and CDR2 YYDKDF (reference sequence). The V gene lost 0 bases and the J gene lost 1 base, with 7 bases spanning the gap. The CDR3 is CATSRELRSGANVLTF. In DNA, the CDR3 is TGTGCCACCAGCAGAGAACTTAGATCTGGGGCCAACGTCCTGACTTTC. The full variable domain, rest sourced from reference TRBV15 and TRBJ2-6, is DAMVIQNPRYQVTQFGKPVTLSCSQTLNHNVMYWYQQKSSQAPKLLFHYYDKDFNNEADTPDNFQSRRPNTSFCFLDIRSPGLGDTAMYLCATSRELRSGANVLTFGAGSRLTVL.

The chain joins TRBV2 to TRBJ1-1; perhaps TRBD1 as D (6 bases). Germline CDR1 is SNHLY and CDR2 is FYNNEI. Trimming removed 7 bases at V and 10 bases at J, with 16 bases between. This CDR3 has 12 amino acids. CDR3 DNA: TGTGCCAGCACCCGGGACACACCTTCAGCTTTCTTT. This gives the protein CASTRDTPSAFF.